The entry that follows covers one T cell receptor beta chain sequence. Its antigen specificity is not known. No base qualities exist here, and no much larger clone lies one base off it. Samples from volunteer blood donors who had recovered from COVID-19 were contributed by a second Seattle source. Collaborating institutions collected whole blood in K2EDTA tubes following their own protocols. Collaborator samples were shipped for TCRbeta analysis as frozen whole blood, isolated PBMCs, or DNA extracted from either sample type. TCRbeta CDR3 regions were amplified from genomic DNA using the immunoSEQ Assay, a bias-controlled multiplex PCR. From the authors' description of their analysis: Nucleated cell counts per sample were estimated from amplification of reference gene primers within the assay. Sequence reads were collapsed and filtered to measure the absolute abundance of every unique TCRbeta CDR3 rearrangement. For each sample, productive Simpson clonality was calculated by taking the square root of Simpson's diversity index across productive rearrangements. In its TCRdb copy, this immuneACCESS table keeps in-frame sequences only and misses some clones. Where compared with another copy, unresolved V genes explain less than half of these, and the others have no known cause. The DNA gave D and trimming, while V, J and clone size come from that table. The sample table records about 96,000 clones; around three quarters of these occur just once. The leading ten clones occupy 8.7% of the sample.

In the germline V gene (reference sequence), CDR1 corresponds to MNHNY and CDR2 to SVGAGI. From cysteine to phenylalanine, the CDR3 is 16 amino acids long. Just CDR3 DNA is preserved here, 48 bases in frame from base 1. Compared with germline, V lacks 0 bases and J lacks 2 bases; bases without a gene match: 4. This record comes from a study of blood T cell repertoires in COVID-19 (TCRdb year 2020). General notes on the study: Samples from collaborators originated in the United States, Italy and Spain and spanned both the acute and convalescent phases of COVID-19. The prospective study material was composed of cDNA or gDNA derived from T cells, B-cell-depleted T cells, or PBMCs. Subjects who had been exposed to COVID-19, were actively infected with it, or had recovered from it provided the deeply sampled blood TCRbeta repertoires that made up the dataset. The repertoires were released in a freely available public database meant as a resource for research on the immune response to SARS-CoV-2. The samples were drawn from two sources: the first 160 participants of the ongoing ImmuneRACE study, and 1,254 subjects contributed by 6 global collaborators. Nearly every sample came with metadata listing a de-identified subject ID, COVID-19 status, age in years and sex. HLA class I and class II types, where available, came from metadata supplied by the sample provider rather than from assay-based typing.

Overall results and qualifications from the work: How much clinical and demographic metadata was included differed by source and by participant, and the metadata was provided uncurated.

What was sequenced was peripheral blood. The receptor was isolated from a man in his fifties who had recovered from COVID-19. This receptor chain uses TRBV6-6 and TRBJ1-5; 7 bases in between match TRBD1. The CDR3 loop reads CASSYSLGGGNQPQHF. The bases read TGTGCCAGCAGTTACTCCTTAGGGGGCGGCAATCAGCCCCAGCATTTT.